These 3 T cell receptor beta chains were sequenced from one sample in a study of blood T cell repertoires in COVID-19. Some clones are missing from TCRdb's copy, which holds only in-frame ones; the method was immunoSEQ multiplex PCR. The data contain about 69,000 clones, roughly 80% of them singletons. Material: peripheral blood. These receptors were taken from a man in his 60s with acute or convalescent COVID-19.

This clone was recorded a few times. The genes are TRBV10-1 and TRBJ1-4; D is unresolved. V was shortened by 3 bases and J by 8 bases, with 10 bases between the two germline ends. CDR3 size: 13 residues. The germline V gene has CDR1 WNHNN and CDR2 SYGVQD (reference sequence). Written as DNA, the CDR3 is TGCGCCAGCAGTGACGGGTTTGAAGAAAAACTGTTTTTT. Protein product: CASSDGFEEKLFF.

This clone was observed a handful of times. The V call is TRBV3-1 (or the pseudogene TRBV3-2), the J call TRBJ1-2; D might be TRBD1 (6 bases). The germline CDR1 and CDR2 sequences are LGHDT and YNNKEL (reference sequence). V was pared by 1 base and J by 8 bases, with 14 bases between. This CDR3 region has 14 residues. CDR3 nucleotides: TGTGCCAGCAGCCAAGGTGGGGGGGCCTGGGGCTACACCTTC. Protein: CASSQGGGAWGYTF.

J is TRBJ2-3 and V is TRBV5-1, with TRBD1 identical over 8 bases. Trimming removed 3 bases from V and 1 base from J; junction bases left unmatched: 4. In germline, CDR1 is SGHRS, CDR2 YFSETQ. The CDR3 totals 15 residues. DNA for the CDR3: TGCGCCAGCAGCTACAGGGGGTATGGCACAGATACGCAGTATTTT. Its protein is CASSYRGYGTDTQYF.